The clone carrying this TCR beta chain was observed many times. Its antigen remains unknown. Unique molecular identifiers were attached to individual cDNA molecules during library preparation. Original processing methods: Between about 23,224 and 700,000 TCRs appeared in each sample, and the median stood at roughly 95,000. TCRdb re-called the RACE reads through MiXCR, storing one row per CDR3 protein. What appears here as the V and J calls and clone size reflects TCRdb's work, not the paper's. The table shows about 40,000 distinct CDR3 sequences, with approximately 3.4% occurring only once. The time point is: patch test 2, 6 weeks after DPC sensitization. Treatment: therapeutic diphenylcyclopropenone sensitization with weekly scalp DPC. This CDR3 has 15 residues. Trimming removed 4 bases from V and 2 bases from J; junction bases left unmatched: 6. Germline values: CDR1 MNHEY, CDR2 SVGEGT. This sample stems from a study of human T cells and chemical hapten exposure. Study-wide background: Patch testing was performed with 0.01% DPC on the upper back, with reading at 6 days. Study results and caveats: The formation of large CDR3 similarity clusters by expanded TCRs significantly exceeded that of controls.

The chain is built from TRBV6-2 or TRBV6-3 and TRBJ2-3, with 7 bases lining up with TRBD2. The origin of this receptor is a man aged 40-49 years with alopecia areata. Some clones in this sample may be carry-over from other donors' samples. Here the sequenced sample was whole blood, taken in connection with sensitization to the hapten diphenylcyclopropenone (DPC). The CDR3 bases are TGTGCCAGCAGTTCCGAGCGGGATGACACAGATACGCAGTATTTT. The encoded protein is CASSSERDDTDTQYF.